A single sample is the source of the 20 T cell receptor beta chains below, sequenced in a study of control samples from healthy donors and cancer patients. Generated by immunoSEQ multiplex PCR, the TCRdb table keeps only in-frame clones and is missing some. The data show about 7,400 clones, with less than 85% seen just once and less than 35% held by the top ten. Specimen: PBMCs. The receptors come from a man in his 70s with lung cancer.

This chain connects TRBV28 to TRBJ1-1; maybe TRBD1 (6 bases). This CDR3 is built from 13 residues. Trimming cost V 7 bases and J 4 bases, with 13 bases left between them. The V gene's germline CDR1 is MDHEN and CDR2 SYDVKM. Here the CDR3 reads CASKRGLITEAFF. The CDR3 DNA sequence: TGTGCCAGCAAAAGGGGGTTAATCACTGAAGCTTTCTTT.

This clone came up a few times. Written as DNA, the CDR3 is TGCGCCAGTTCCGGGGAGACCCAGTACTTC. It codes for CASSGETQYF. The chain recombines TRBV5-1 with TRBJ2-5, with D unresolved. There are 10 residues in the CDR3. Germline CDR1 SGHRS, CDR2 YFSETQ. The ends were cut back, 8 bases at V and 5 bases at J, with 7 bases in the middle.

The chain joins TRBV10-3 to TRBJ1-6, with D unclear. The germline CDR1 and CDR2 sequences are ENHRY and SYGVKD. Trimming stripped 3 bases from V and 11 bases from J, with 11 bases between. There are 13 residues in the CDR3. CDR3 nucleotides: TGTGCCATCAGTGATCGGGAGACGGCACCCCTCCACTTT. It is translated as CAISDRETAPLHF.

V and J are TRBV2 and TRBJ2-6; D perhaps matches TRBD1 (5 bases). Trimming cost V 7 bases and J 2 bases, with 15 bases left between them. The CDR3 consists of 16 residues. Looked up from germline, CDR1 is SNHLY and CDR2 is FYNNEI. The CDR3 reads CASKNNRGTGANVLTF. CDR3 DNA sequence: TGTGCCAGCAAAAACAATAGGGGTACTGGGGCCAACGTCCTGACTTTC.

V and J are TRBV11-2 and TRBJ1-1; D may be TRBD1 (5 bases). CDR1 and CDR2 (germline): SGHAT, FQNNGV. Trimming removed 10 bases at V and 5 bases at J, with 23 bases between. There are 15 residues in the CDR3. The CDR3 sequence is CATALIGRGFTEAFF. The CDR3 region has the DNA TGTGCCACAGCCCTAATAGGAAGGGGTTTTACTGAAGCTTTCTTT. The full variable domain, with the rest looked up from reference TRBV11-2 and TRBJ1-1, is EAGVAQSPRYKIIEKRQSVAFWCNPISGHATLYWYQQILGQGPKLLIQFQNNGVVDDSQLPKDRFSAERLKGVDSTLKIQPAKLEDSAVYLCATALIGRGFTEAFFGQGTRLTVV.

The chain recombines TRBV27 with TRBJ1-2, with unresolved D. The germline V gene has CDR1 MNHEY and CDR2 SMNVEV (reference sequence). V dropped 3 bases and J dropped 0 bases, with 11 bases sitting between them. The CDR3 runs to 15 residues. DNA for the CDR3: TGTGCCAGCAGTTTTGCCCCGACGGCTAACTATGGCTACACCTTC. Translating gives CASSFAPTANYGYTF.

The V call is TRBV9, the J call TRBJ2-3; D gene ambiguous. The CDR3 covers 13 residues. Trimming removed 3 bases from V and 6 bases from J, with 11 bases in between. CDR1 and CDR2 (germline): SGDLS, YYNGEE. CDR3 amino acids: CASSAPPSDTQYF. CDR3 bases: TGTGCCAGCAGCGCCCCCCCGTCTGATACGCAGTATTTT.

The rearrangement joins TRBV27 to TRBJ2-7, with 12 bases lining up with TRBD2. There are 18 residues in the CDR3. CDR1 MNHEY and CDR2 SMNVEV come from the germline V gene (reference sequence). V dropped 2 bases and J dropped 2; count of bases not matched to a gene: 10. CDR3 loop: CASSLIRTSGTGTYEQYF. CDR3 coding DNA: TGTGCCAGCAGTTTAATCCGGACTAGCGGGACAGGAACCTACGAGCAGTACTTC.

This chain connects TRBV4-1 to TRBJ2-7; the D gene is possibly TRBD2 (6 bases). The CDR3 length is 16 residues. Trimming removed 0 bases at V and 4 bases at J, with 16 bases between. Germline-derived CDR1 and CDR2 are MGHRA and YSYEKL. CDR3 loop: CASSQDLFAGKYEQYF. As DNA, the CDR3 is TGCGCCAGCAGCCAAGATCTCTTTGCGGGAAAGTACGAGCAGTACTTC.

V usage is TRBV9 and J usage is TRBJ1-4; 10 bases are shared with TRBD1. Germline trimming cut 4 bases from V and 8 bases from J; bases unmatched to any gene: 5. Per germline, CDR1 SGDLS and CDR2 YYNGEE. This CDR3 contains 14 residues. CDR3 residues: CASSLGTGAEKLFF. CDR3 nucleotides: TGTGCCAGCAGCCTAGGGACAGGGGCAGAAAAACTGTTTTTT.

The J gene is TRBJ2-3, the V gene TRBV28; 8 positions match TRBD1. The CDR3 spans 14 residues. J lost 1 base, V lost 7 bases, and 4 bases had no gene match. Germline loops: CDR1 MDHEN, CDR2 SYDVKM. CDR3 loop: CASTGTGRTDTQYF. CDR3 nucleotide sequence: TGTGCCAGCACAGGGACAGGACGCACAGATACGCAGTATTTT. Based on the CDR3 plus reference TRBV28 and TRBJ2-3, the full variable domain is DVKVTQSSRYLVKRTGEKVFLECVQDMDHENMFWYRQDPGLGLRLIYFSYDVKMKEKGDIPEGYSVSREKKERFSLILESASTNQTSMYLCASTGTGRTDTQYFGPGTRLTVL.

DNA for the CDR3: TGCGCCAGCAGCTTGGCCTTGGCTAATGAGCAGTTCTTC. Its translation is CASSLALANEQFF. This chain links TRBV5-1 with TRBJ2-1; unclear D gene. This CDR3 spans 13 amino acids. Germline-derived CDR1 and CDR2 are SGHRS and YFSETQ. V was cut by 0 bases and J by 7 bases, with 8 bases left in between.

This rearrangement joins TRBV11-2 to TRBJ2-5; TRBD2 is a possible D gene (6 bases). This CDR3 comprises 15 residues. In germline, CDR1 is SGHAT, CDR2 FQNNGV. Trimming stripped 1 base from V and 1 base from J, with 10 bases between. The CDR3 region has the DNA TGTGCCAGCAGCTTAGTGGCGGGACCCCAAGAGACCCAGTACTTC. Protein: CASSLVAGPQETQYF.

This chain's CDR3 is CASSSPQGVYNEQFF. CDR3 in DNA: TGTGCCAGCAGTTCTCCACAGGGAGTGTACAATGAGCAGTTCTTC. The chain recombines TRBV28 with TRBJ2-1, with TRBD1 as a possible D gene (6 bases). The V gene's germline CDR1 is MDHEN and CDR2 SYDVKM. V was cut by 4 bases and J by 4 bases, with 14 bases left in between. The CDR3 loop spans 15 amino acids.

V and J are TRBV3-1 (or the pseudogene TRBV3-2) and TRBJ2-3; possible D gene TRBD1, 6 bases. V dropped 2 bases and J dropped 2 bases, with 11 bases sitting between them. The CDR3 runs 15 residues. The V gene's germline CDR1 is LGHDT and CDR2 YNNKEL (reference sequence). CDR3 in DNA: TGTGCCAGCAGCCAACCTAGGACAGACACAGATACGCAGTATTTT. Its protein is CASSQPRTDTDTQYF.

The rearrangement joins TRBV4-1 to TRBJ2-3, with D possibly being TRBD2 (6 bases). V was cut by 0 bases and J by 0 bases, with 25 bases left in between. Germline V gives CDR1 MGHRA, CDR2 YSYEKL. The CDR3 covers 21 residues. This chain's CDR3 is CASSQEPIGLTSLPSTDTQYF. CDR3 coding DNA: TGCGCCAGCAGCCAAGAGCCTATCGGACTAACTTCCCTACCCAGCACAGATACGCAGTATTTT.

The chain combines TRBV19 with TRBJ2-2; 9 bases line up with TRBD1. Losses at the gene ends were 6 bases for V and 2 bases for J; bases not matched to a gene: 4. CDR3 length: 15 amino acids. Germline V gives CDR1 LNHDA, CDR2 SQIVND (reference sequence). CDR3 coding DNA: TGTGCCAGTAGGGGACAGGGATACAACACCGGGGAGCTGTTTTTT. This gives the protein CASRGQGYNTGELFF. The full variable domain, with the rest looked up from reference TRBV19 and TRBJ2-2, is DGGITQSPKYLFRKEGQNVTLSCEQNLNHDAMYWYRQDPGQGLRLIYYSQIVNDFQKGDIAEGYSVSREKKESFPLTVTSAQKNPTAFYLCASRGQGYNTGELFFGEGSRLTVL.

This chain links TRBV29-1 with TRBJ2-7; D could derive from TRBD1 or TRBD2 (5 bases each). CDR1 is SQVTM and CDR2 is ANQGSEA in the germline V gene. The CDR3 is made up of 14 amino acids. V lost 4 bases and J lost 2, with 15 bases in between. The CDR3, as DNA: TGCAGCGTTGCGGGACGCCTTGCTACCTACGAGCAGTACTTC. It codes for CSVAGRLATYEQYF.

The CDR3 nucleotides read TGTGCCAGCAGCCCGGGACAGGGTAAAATCTACGAGCAGTACTTC. Encoded protein: CASSPGQGKIYEQYF. The chain links TRBV7-9 to TRBJ2-7; 9 nucleotides line up with TRBD1. This CDR3 has 15 amino acids. V lost 5 bases, J lost 3 bases, and 8 bases stayed unmatched. Germline V gene data show CDR1 as SEHNR and CDR2 as FQNEAQ (reference sequence).

This clone was seen a handful of times. This chain uses TRBV2 with TRBJ1-5, with 7 bases that match TRBD1. CDR3 length: 12 residues. Germline values: CDR1 SNHLY, CDR2 FYNNEI. V lost 8 bases to trimming and J lost 4 bases; unmatched junction nucleotides: 2. The DNA of the CDR3 is TGTGCCAGCCAGACAGGGAATCAGCCCCAGCATTTT. As protein: CASQTGNQPQHF.